The rows below give T cell receptor beta chains drawn from one sample of a study of cytomegalovirus exposure and HLA in healthy donors. Here immunoSEQ multiplex PCR was the method, and the copy in TCRdb shows in-frame clones only, minus some. Of about 110,000 clones in the sample, approximately 79% were seen once. Sequencing was done on a sample of PBMCs. The receptors derive from a woman between 40 and 50 years old in good health and CMV-seronegative. The CDR3 runs from the conserved cysteine through the conserved F or W. A D gene is named only where the DNA matches it firmly. Clone size is shown for a subset of rows, as once, few, many or a class of expanded clone.

abundance: -
j_gene: TRBJ2-7
v_gene: TRBV7-8
d_gene: -
CDR3nt: TGTGCCAGCAGCTTAGCCTCGGCAGGGGCCCACGAGCAGTACTTC
CDR3aa: CASSLASAGAHEQYF

abundance: -
j_gene: TRBJ2-7
v_gene: TRBV18
d_gene: TRBD1
CDR3nt: TGTGCCAGCTCACCAAACAGGGGCCACGAGCAGTACTTC
CDR3aa: CASSPNRGHEQYF

abundance: -
j_gene: TRBJ2-6
v_gene: TRBV5-4
d_gene: TRBD1
CDR3nt: TGTGCCAGCAGCTCCGATAGGACAGGGGGGACCTCTGGGGCCAACGTCCTGACTTTC
CDR3aa: CASSSDRTGGTSGANVLTF

abundance: -
j_gene: TRBJ2-1
v_gene: TRBV29-1
d_gene: TRBD1
CDR3nt: TGCAGCTCCTCAGGGGGCGGGAATGAGCAGTTCTTC
CDR3aa: CSSSGGGNEQFF

abundance: -
j_gene: TRBJ2-3
v_gene: TRBV7-2
d_gene: -
CDR3nt: TGTGCCAGCAGCTTAGGAGCGGGCACAGATACGCAGTATTTT
CDR3aa: CASSLGAGTDTQYF

abundance: -
j_gene: TRBJ2-7
v_gene: TRBV18
d_gene: TRBD2
CDR3nt: TGTGCCAGCTCACCACCGTCAGCGGGGGCCTACGAGCAGTACTTC
CDR3aa: CASSPPSAGAYEQYF

abundance: -
j_gene: TRBJ2-7
v_gene: TRBV2
d_gene: TRBD1
CDR3nt: TGTGCCAGCAGTGATGTACTGGGACAGGCCGAGCAGTACTTC
CDR3aa: CASSDVLGQAEQYF

abundance: -
j_gene: TRBJ2-1
v_gene: TRBV7-6
d_gene: TRBD2
CDR3nt: TGTGCCAGCAGCTTACAAGCGGGAGGTATGGATGAGCAGTTCTTC
CDR3aa: CASSLQAGGMDEQFF

abundance: few
j_gene: TRBJ2-7
v_gene: TRBV4-2
d_gene: -
CDR3nt: TGTGCCAGCAGCCAAACCCTCCGCGACACCGACTACGAGCAGTACTTC
CDR3aa: CASSQTLRDTDYEQYF

abundance: few
j_gene: TRBJ1-3
v_gene: TRBV7-2
d_gene: -
CDR3nt: TGTGCCAGCAGCTTGACAGGTCTGGCCTCTGGAAACACCATATATTTT
CDR3aa: CASSLTGLASGNTIYF

abundance: -
j_gene: TRBJ1-5
v_gene: TRBV15
d_gene: TRBD1
CDR3nt: TGTGCCACCAGCAGAGACACAGGGGCCCCTGGGACCCAGCATTTT
CDR3aa: CATSRDTGAPGTQHF

abundance: -
j_gene: TRBJ2-1
v_gene: TRBV5-1
d_gene: -
CDR3nt: TGCGCCAGCAATTGGGGCGGCGGGGTAGACAATGAGCAGTTCTTC
CDR3aa: CASNWGGGVDNEQFF

abundance: -
j_gene: TRBJ2-7
v_gene: TRBV10-3
d_gene: TRBD1
CDR3nt: TGTGCCATCAGCGGGACAGGGTACGAGCAGTACTTC
CDR3aa: CAISGTGYEQYF

abundance: -
j_gene: TRBJ1-2
v_gene: TRBV5-4
d_gene: TRBD1
CDR3nt: TGTGCCAGCAGCCAGGGACAGGGAAGATCAAGATATGGCTACACCTTC
CDR3aa: CASSQGQGRSRYGYTF

abundance: -
j_gene: TRBJ1-5
v_gene: TRBV4-2
d_gene: -
CDR3nt: TGTGCCAGCAGCCCCCGGGGGAGCAATCAGCCCCAGCATTTT
CDR3aa: CASSPRGSNQPQHF

abundance: -
j_gene: TRBJ1-2
v_gene: TRBV7-2
d_gene: -
CDR3nt: TGTGCCAGCAGTTCTACAGGGAGGGGAACCTATGGCTACACCTTC
CDR3aa: CASSSTGRGTYGYTF

abundance: -
j_gene: TRBJ1-2
v_gene: TRBV19
d_gene: -
CDR3nt: TGTGCCAGTAGTATCAATACGGGGAACTATGGCTACACCTTC
CDR3aa: CASSINTGNYGYTF

abundance: -
j_gene: TRBJ2-7
v_gene: TRBV30
d_gene: -
CDR3nt: TGTGCCTGGAGTGTCCAACAGGGCGCCAAGGACGAGCAGTACTTC
CDR3aa: CAWSVQQGAKDEQYF

abundance: -
j_gene: TRBJ2-7
v_gene: TRBV13
d_gene: TRBD1
CDR3nt: TGTGCCAGCAGCCCCGAGGGGGGACAGGGTCGAGAGCAGTACTTC
CDR3aa: CASSPEGGQGREQYF

abundance: -
j_gene: TRBJ1-2
v_gene: TRBV5-1
d_gene: -
CDR3nt: TGCGCCAGCAGCTTGAAAACAGCTCCTAACTATGGCTACACCTTC
CDR3aa: CASSLKTAPNYGYTF

abundance: -
j_gene: TRBJ2-1
v_gene: TRBV5-1
d_gene: TRBD1
CDR3nt: TGCGCCAGCAGCTTAGAGACAGGGGAGTACAATGAGCAGTTCTTC
CDR3aa: CASSLETGEYNEQFF

abundance: -
j_gene: TRBJ1-1
v_gene: TRBV7-2
d_gene: -
CDR3nt: TGTGCCAGCAGCTCCGGGACATATGAAGCTTTCTTT
CDR3aa: CASSSGTYEAFF

abundance: -
j_gene: TRBJ2-6
v_gene: TRBV28
d_gene: -
CDR3nt: TGTGCCAGCAGTTTATTTGGTACTACAAGGTCTGGGGCCAACGTCCTGACTTTC
CDR3aa: CASSLFGTTRSGANVLTF

abundance: -
j_gene: TRBJ1-6
v_gene: TRBV28
d_gene: TRBD1
CDR3nt: TGTGCCAGCACCCTAGGACAGGGAAATTCACCCCTCCACTTT
CDR3aa: CASTLGQGNSPLHF

abundance: -
j_gene: TRBJ2-5
v_gene: TRBV28
d_gene: TRBD1
CDR3nt: TGTGCCAGCAGGCCGGACAGGGGCCGGCAGACCCAGTACTTC
CDR3aa: CASRPDRGRQTQYF

abundance: -
j_gene: TRBJ2-1
v_gene: TRBV4-1
d_gene: -
CDR3nt: TGCGCCAGCAGCCATAGGTTTCAGGGGCCTGAGCAGTTCTTC
CDR3aa: CASSHRFQGPEQFF

abundance: -
j_gene: TRBJ1-5
v_gene: TRBV18
d_gene: -
CDR3nt: TGTGCCAGCTCACCTTCCGGGATGAATCAGCCCCAGCATTTT
CDR3aa: CASSPSGMNQPQHF

abundance: -
j_gene: TRBJ1-3
v_gene: TRBV6-6
d_gene: -
CDR3nt: TGTGCCAGCAGTTACGTGAGATCCGGAAACACCATATATTTT
CDR3aa: CASSYVRSGNTIYF

abundance: -
j_gene: TRBJ1-6
v_gene: TRBV27
d_gene: TRBD1
CDR3nt: TGTGCCAGCAGTTCGCGACAGGGGCGGTCACCCCTCCACTTT
CDR3aa: CASSSRQGRSPLHF